This entry lists 25 T cell receptor beta chains sequenced from one sample in a study of siplizumab effects on memory and regulatory T cells. Profiling relied on immunoSEQ multiplex PCR, and the TCRdb table lists in-frame clones only, not all of them. Of approximately 100,000 clones listed, around 90% were seen once; the top ten hold 0.73%. The sample consisted of Tregs sorted from blood. The receptors derive from a human donor in good health.

This sequence joins TRBV6-5 and TRBJ1-1, with D possibly matching TRBD1 (6 bases). V lost 2 bases and J lost 3, with 13 bases in between. The length of the CDR3 is 15 residues. Germline V lookup: CDR1 MNHEY, CDR2 SVGAGI. The CDR3, as DNA: TGTGCCAGCAGTTACGCGGGGGCTCTTGACACTGAAGCTTTCTTT. Protein sequence: CASSYAGALDTEAFF.

The chain recombines TRBV6-6 with TRBJ2-1; 8 bases align to TRBD2. Germline CDR1 and CDR2: MNHNY and SVGAGI (reference sequence). This CDR3 is 15 amino acids long. The V gene end was trimmed by 5 bases and the J gene end by 8 bases; junction bases not matched to a gene: 11. CDR3: CASSNYGLARDEQFF. In DNA form, the CDR3 reads TGTGCCAGCAGTAACTACGGACTAGCTAGAGATGAGCAGTTCTTC.

The CDR3 DNA reads TGTGCCAGCAGCCCTTTAGCGGGAGGGGGTGTCGAGCAGTACTTC. Its translation is CASSPLAGGGVEQYF. This chain joins TRBV9 and TRBJ2-7; 11 nucleotides align to TRBD2. V was clipped by 4 bases and J by 6 bases; unmatched bases: 9. Germline lookup yields CDR1 SGDLS and CDR2 YYNGEE. The CDR3 runs 15 residues.

The chain combines TRBV12-5 with TRBJ2-7; TRBD1 aligns across 8 bases. Looked up from germline, CDR1 is LGHNT and CDR2 is FRNRAP. The CDR3 has 18 residues. The V segment lost 6 bases and the J segment 4 bases; nucleotides outside the gene matches: 20. This chain's CDR3 is CASGSDRGLLQRLYEQYF. The CDR3 nucleotides read TGTGCTAGTGGCAGTGACAGGGGCCTACTCCAAAGGCTATACGAGCAGTACTTC.

This rearrangement joins TRBV4-1 to TRBJ2-1; TRBD2 is a possible D gene (6 bases). This CDR3 is 15 amino acids long. Germline loops: CDR1 MGHRA, CDR2 YSYEKL. The ends were cut back, 0 bases at V and 10 bases at J, with 16 bases in the middle. The CDR3 loop is CASSQDWVPRGEQFF. The DNA for the CDR3 is TGCGCCAGCAGCCAAGACTGGGTCCCTCGGGGGGAGCAGTTCTTC.

This clone was seen only once. The gene calls are TRBV11-3 and TRBJ2-2; tentatively, D is TRBD1 or TRBD2 (5 bases each). The V gene lost 5 bases and the J gene lost 6 bases, with 25 bases spanning the gap. The CDR3 is made up of 18 amino acids. Germline V gene data show CDR1 as SGHNT and CDR2 as YENEEA. In DNA, the CDR3 is TGTGCCAGCAGCACACATCCGGGCCCCGAGGGGTTAGCCGGGGAGCTGTTTTTT. Translating gives CASSTHPGPEGLAGELFF.

The chain recombines TRBV4-2 with TRBJ1-2, with D unclear. CDR1 LGHNA and CDR2 YNFKEQ come from the germline V gene. V was clipped by 3 bases and J by 1 base, with 12 bases between them. The CDR3 runs 15 residues. The CDR3 sequence is CASSQDLRFNYGYTF. The CDR3 nucleotides are TGTGCCAGCAGCCAGGACCTTCGGTTTAACTATGGCTACACCTTC.

The chain employs TRBV10-3 and TRBJ1-1; possible D gene TRBD1, 6 bases. Germline CDR1 and CDR2: ENHRY and SYGVKD. V was trimmed by 0 bases and J by 1 base, leaving 9 bases between them. The CDR3 has 15 residues. CDR3 nucleotides: TGTGCCATCAGTGAGTCCGTGACAGGGAACACTGAAGCTTTCTTT. The encoded protein is CAISESVTGNTEAFF.

This clone has only one observation. This chain links TRBV5-4 with TRBJ2-6, with TRBD1 matching 8 bases. The CDR3 contains 18 residues. With V trimmed by 4 bases and J by 0 bases, 9 bases remained unmatched. Germline V lookup: CDR1 SGHNT, CDR2 YYREEE (reference sequence). CDR3 protein: CASSLWTGLSSGANVLTF. In nucleotides, the CDR3 is TGTGCCAGCAGCCTGTGGACAGGGTTGAGCTCTGGGGCCAACGTCCTGACTTTC.

This rearrangement joins TRBV9 to TRBJ2-3; TRBD2 matches at 11 bases. Germline loops: CDR1 SGDLS, CDR2 YYNGEE. This CDR3 comprises 16 residues. V lost 0 bases, J lost 5 bases, and 5 bases stayed unmatched. The CDR3 nucleotides are TGTGCCAGCAGCGTAGTTCCTAGCGGGAGGATAGATACGCAGTATTTT. Amino acid sequence: CASSVVPSGRIDTQYF.

The J gene is TRBJ1-1, the V gene TRBV27, with 9 bases that match TRBD1. The J segment lost 8 bases and the V segment lost 6 bases, leaving 16 bases of the junction unmatched. The CDR3 extends over 16 amino acids. The germline V gene has CDR1 MNHEY and CDR2 SMNVEV (reference sequence). The CDR3 coding sequence is TGTGCCAGCAGATATTCCTGGGGTGGGACAGGGAGGGAAGCTTTCTTT. This gives the protein CASRYSWGGTGREAFF.

The V gene is TRBV5-4, the J gene TRBJ2-3; the D is unclear. This CDR3 has 17 amino acids. V shed 1 base and J shed 3 bases, with 18 bases lying between them. Germline V lookup: CDR1 SGHNT, CDR2 YYREEE (reference sequence). CDR3 sequence (DNA): TGTGCCAGCAGCTTGCGGTCGGGTAGCTCGAGGACAGATACGCAGTATTTT. Translation: CASSLRSGSSRTDTQYF.

The genes are TRBV7-3 and TRBJ2-5, with a weak D call TRBD2 (5 bases). V lost 0 bases and J lost 5, with 16 bases in between. This CDR3 spans 16 amino acids. Germline assignment: CDR1 SGHTA and CDR2 FQGTGA. The DNA for the CDR3 is TGTGCCAGCAGCTTAACGAAGGACTCGACCCGGGAGACCCAGTACTTC. As protein: CASSLTKDSTRETQYF.

The chain joins TRBV7-3 to TRBJ2-7, with D maybe TRBD1 (6 bases). Germline V lookup: CDR1 SGHTA, CDR2 FQGTGA. The germline V and J ends were trimmed by 3 bases and 5 bases, with 11 bases remaining between them. This CDR3 comprises 13 residues. CDR3: CASSFGGSNEQYF. The CDR3 DNA sequence: TGTGCCAGCAGCTTTGGGGGCTCTAACGAGCAGTACTTC.

CDR3: CASSLEGAGSNQPQHF. DNA of the CDR3: TGCGCCAGCAGCTTGGAGGGGGCAGGTAGCAATCAGCCCCAGCATTTT. The chain is built from TRBV5-1 and TRBJ1-5; 7 bases line up with TRBD1. Per the germline V gene, CDR1 is SGHRS and CDR2 is YFSETQ. V lost 0 bases to trimming and J lost 0 bases; unmatched junction nucleotides: 3. The CDR3 is 16 residues long.

This clone has just one count. The rearrangement links TRBV7-9 to TRBJ1-3; TRBD1 might be the D (5 bases). V was shortened by 1 base and J by 4 bases, with 20 bases between the two germline ends. CDR3 size: 18 residues. Germline CDR1 reads SEHNR; CDR2 reads FQNEAQ (reference sequence). This CDR3 is CASSLVVGAGAYGNTIYF. Written as DNA, the CDR3 is TGTGCCAGCAGCTTAGTTGTAGGGGCTGGTGCGTACGGAAACACCATATATTTT.

The chain carries TRBV5-1 and TRBJ2-7, with 10 positions matching TRBD2. Trimming took 4 bases from V and 7 from J; bases not matched to a gene: 14. Germline assignment: CDR1 SGHRS and CDR2 YFSETQ. The CDR3 consists of 16 residues. The CDR3 protein is CASSPGELAGVEEQYF. The CDR3 DNA reads TGCGCCAGCAGCCCCGGAGAGCTAGCGGGAGTGGAGGAGCAGTACTTC.

The chain is built from TRBV28 and TRBJ2-6; 11 nucleotides agree with TRBD2. With 6 bases clipped from V and 3 bases from J, the junction kept 7 bases outside the gene matches. The germline V gene has CDR1 MDHEN and CDR2 SYDVKM. The CDR3 extends over 17 amino acids. The CDR3 sequence is CASSLLAGDGGANVLTF. The CDR3, as DNA: TGTGCCAGCAGCTTACTAGCGGGAGATGGTGGGGCCAACGTCCTGACTTTC.

This chain joins TRBV28 and TRBJ2-3; 8 bases map to TRBD1. Germline loops: CDR1 MDHEN, CDR2 SYDVKM. J lost 5 bases, V lost 2 bases, and 6 bases had no gene match. This CDR3 has 15 amino acids. The chain's CDR3 is CASSLVLGTGDTQYF. The CDR3 bases are TGTGCCAGCAGTTTAGTTTTGGGGACAGGAGATACGCAGTATTTT.

The V and J genes are TRBV11-2 and TRBJ2-5, with no clear D. Trimming took 1 base from V and 5 from J, leaving 11 bases between them. The CDR3 runs 14 residues. In germline, CDR1 is SGHAT, CDR2 FQNNGV. CDR3 loop: CASSLGPRWETQYF. As DNA, the CDR3 is TGTGCCAGCAGCTTAGGACCGCGATGGGAGACCCAGTACTTC.

The V call is TRBV7-8, the J call TRBJ2-7, with 10 nucleotides matching TRBD2. CDR1 SGHVS and CDR2 FQNEAQ come from the germline V gene. CDR3 length: 12 amino acids. Trimming at V came to 5 bases and at J to 12 bases, leaving 7 bases not matched to a gene. CDR3 coding DNA: TGTGCCAGCAGCATGACTAGCGGGCCCCCGTACTTC. It encodes CASSMTSGPPYF.

This chain joins TRBV5-1 and TRBJ2-5; D possibly matches TRBD1 or TRBD2 (6 bases each). Trimming removed 7 bases at V and 0 bases at J, with 13 bases between. Germline CDR1 SGHRS, CDR2 YFSETQ. The CDR3 runs to 14 residues. The CDR3 bases are TGCGCCAGCTCCTACGGGGGCCACCAAGAGACCCAGTACTTC. Amino acid sequence: CASSYGGHQETQYF.

The chain recombines TRBV14 with TRBJ2-7, with 8 positions matching TRBD1. The CDR3 length is 15 residues. Trimming at V came to 1 base and at J to 3 bases, leaving 5 bases not matched to a gene. Looked up from germline, CDR1 is SGHDN and CDR2 is FVKESK. The CDR3 nucleotides are TGTGCCAGCAGCCAAGGTGTAGGACAGGGCTACGAGCAGTACTTC. Residues: CASSQGVGQGYEQYF.

The rearrangement joins TRBV5-1 to TRBJ2-2; D is undetermined. Trimming pared 3 bases from V and 0 bases from J, leaving 15 bases between. In germline, CDR1 is SGHRS, CDR2 YFSETQ. This CDR3 has 17 residues. Written as DNA, the CDR3 is TGCGCCAGCAGCTGGGCTCAACCTCTCCCGAACACCGGGGAGCTGTTTTTT. As protein: CASSWAQPLPNTGELFF.

The chain joins TRBV6-6 to TRBJ1-1; D possibly corresponds to TRBD1 (6 bases). With 1 base removed from V and 5 bases from J, the gap between germline ends came to 14 bases. This CDR3 spans 15 amino acids. CDR1 and CDR2 (germline): MNHNY, SVGAGI (reference sequence). CDR3 nucleotide sequence: TGTGCCAGCAGTTACTTCAAACAGGGTTGGACTGAAGCTTTCTTT. It is translated as CASSYFKQGWTEAFF.